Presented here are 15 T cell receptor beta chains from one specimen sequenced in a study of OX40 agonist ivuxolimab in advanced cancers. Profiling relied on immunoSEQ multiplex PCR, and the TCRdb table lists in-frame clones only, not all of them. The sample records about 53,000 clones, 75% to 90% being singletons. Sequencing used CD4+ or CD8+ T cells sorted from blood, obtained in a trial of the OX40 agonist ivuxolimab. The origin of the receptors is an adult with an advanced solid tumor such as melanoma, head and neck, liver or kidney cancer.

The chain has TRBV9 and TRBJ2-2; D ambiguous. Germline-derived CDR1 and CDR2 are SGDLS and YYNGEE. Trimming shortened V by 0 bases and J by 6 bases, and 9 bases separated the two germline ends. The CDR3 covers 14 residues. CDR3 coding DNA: TGTGCCAGCAGCGTAGAAGTGGCAGCCGGGGAGCTGTTTTTT. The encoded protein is CASSVEVAAGELFF.

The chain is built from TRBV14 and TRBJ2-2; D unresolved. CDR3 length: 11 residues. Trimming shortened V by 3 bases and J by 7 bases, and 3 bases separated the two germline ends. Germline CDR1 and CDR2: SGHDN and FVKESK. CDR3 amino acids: CASSHSGELFF. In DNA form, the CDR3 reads TGTGCCAGCAGCCATAGCGGGGAGCTGTTTTTT.

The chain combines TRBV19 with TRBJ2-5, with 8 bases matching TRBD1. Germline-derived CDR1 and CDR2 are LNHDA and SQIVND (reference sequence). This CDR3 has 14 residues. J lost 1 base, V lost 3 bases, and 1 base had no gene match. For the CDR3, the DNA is TGTGCCAGTAGTATCACAGGGGGCCAAGAGACCCAGTACTTC. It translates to CASSITGGQETQYF.

CDR3 sequence (DNA): TGTGCCAGCAGTTCCTACAGGAACACTGAAGCTTTCTTT. Amino acids: CASSSYRNTEAFF. The V gene is TRBV2, the J gene TRBJ1-1; no definite D call. Germline V lookup: CDR1 SNHLY, CDR2 FYNNEI. The ends were cut back, 5 bases at V and 1 base at J, with 8 bases in the middle. CDR3 length: 13 residues.

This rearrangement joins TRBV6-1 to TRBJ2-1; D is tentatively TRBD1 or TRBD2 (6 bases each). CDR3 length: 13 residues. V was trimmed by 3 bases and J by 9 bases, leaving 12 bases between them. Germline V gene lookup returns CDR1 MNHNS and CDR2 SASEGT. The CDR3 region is CASSDTEGVEQFF. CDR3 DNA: TGTGCCAGCAGTGATACGGAGGGGGTTGAGCAGTTCTTC.

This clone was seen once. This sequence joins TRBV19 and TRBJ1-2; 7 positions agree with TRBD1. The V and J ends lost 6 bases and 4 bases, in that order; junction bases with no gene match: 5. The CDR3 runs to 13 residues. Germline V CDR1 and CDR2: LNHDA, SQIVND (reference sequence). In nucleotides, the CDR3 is TGTGCCAGTAGCCGCAGGGGGGCCTATGGCTACACCTTC. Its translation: CASSRRGAYGYTF.

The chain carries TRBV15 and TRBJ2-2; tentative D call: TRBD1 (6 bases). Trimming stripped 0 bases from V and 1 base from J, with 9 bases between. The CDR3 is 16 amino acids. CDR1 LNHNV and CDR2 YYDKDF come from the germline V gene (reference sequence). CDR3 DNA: TGTGCCACCAGCAGAGATGGGACAAGGAACACCGGGGAGCTGTTTTTT. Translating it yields CATSRDGTRNTGELFF.

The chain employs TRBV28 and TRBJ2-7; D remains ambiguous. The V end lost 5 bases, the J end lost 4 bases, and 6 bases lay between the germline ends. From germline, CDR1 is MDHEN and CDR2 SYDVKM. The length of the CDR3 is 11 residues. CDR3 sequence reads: CASSPGYEQYF. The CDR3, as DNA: TGTGCCAGCAGTCCTGGGTACGAGCAGTACTTC. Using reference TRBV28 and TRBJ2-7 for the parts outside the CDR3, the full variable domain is DVKVTQSSRYLVKRTGEKVFLECVQDMDHENMFWYRQDPGLGLRLIYFSYDVKMKEKGDIPEGYSVSREKKERFSLILESASTNQTSMYLCASSPGYEQYFGPGTRLTVT.

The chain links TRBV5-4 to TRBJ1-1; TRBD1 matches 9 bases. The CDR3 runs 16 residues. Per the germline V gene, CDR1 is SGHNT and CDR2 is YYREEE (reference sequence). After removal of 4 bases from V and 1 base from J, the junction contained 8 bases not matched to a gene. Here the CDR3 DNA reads TGTGCCAGCAGCCTACCGATGGGACAGGGGAACACTGAAGCTTTCTTT. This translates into CASSLPMGQGNTEAFF. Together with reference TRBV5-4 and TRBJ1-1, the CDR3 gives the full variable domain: ETGVTQSPTHLIKTRGQQVTLRCSSQSGHNTVSWYQQALGQGPQFIFQYYREEENGRGNFPPRFSGLQFPNYSSELNVNALELDDSALYLCASSLPMGQGNTEAFFGQGTRLTVV.

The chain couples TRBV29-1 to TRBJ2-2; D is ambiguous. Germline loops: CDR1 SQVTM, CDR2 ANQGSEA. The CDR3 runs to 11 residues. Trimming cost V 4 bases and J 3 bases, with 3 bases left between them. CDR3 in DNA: TGCAGCGTTGTAGACACCGGGGAGCTGTTTTTT. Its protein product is CSVVDTGELFF.

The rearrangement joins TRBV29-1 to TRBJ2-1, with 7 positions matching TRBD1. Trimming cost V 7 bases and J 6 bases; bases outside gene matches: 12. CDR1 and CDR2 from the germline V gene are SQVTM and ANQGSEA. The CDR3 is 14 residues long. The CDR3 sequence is CSGLPPGQTNEQFF. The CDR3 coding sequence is TGCAGCGGCCTGCCACCGGGACAGACCAATGAGCAGTTCTTC.

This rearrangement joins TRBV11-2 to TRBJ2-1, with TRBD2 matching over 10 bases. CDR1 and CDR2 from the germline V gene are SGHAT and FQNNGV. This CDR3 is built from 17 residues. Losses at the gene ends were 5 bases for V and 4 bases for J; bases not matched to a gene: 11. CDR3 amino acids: CASSRSHSSGGYNEQFF. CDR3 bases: TGTGCCAGCAGCCGATCACACTCTAGCGGGGGTTACAATGAGCAGTTCTTC.

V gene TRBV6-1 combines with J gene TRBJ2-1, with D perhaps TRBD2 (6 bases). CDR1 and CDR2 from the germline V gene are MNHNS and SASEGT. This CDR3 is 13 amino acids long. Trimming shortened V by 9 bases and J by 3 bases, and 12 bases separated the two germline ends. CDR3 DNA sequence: TGTGCCAGTGCGGGGTTTCTCTACAATGAGCAGTTCTTC. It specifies CASAGFLYNEQFF.

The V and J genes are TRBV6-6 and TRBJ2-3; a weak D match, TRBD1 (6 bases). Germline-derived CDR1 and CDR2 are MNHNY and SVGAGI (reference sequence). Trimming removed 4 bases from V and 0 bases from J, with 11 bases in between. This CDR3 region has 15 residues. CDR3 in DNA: TGTGCCAGCAGTTCACAGGGTTCTAGCACAGATACGCAGTATTTT. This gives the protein CASSSQGSSTDTQYF.

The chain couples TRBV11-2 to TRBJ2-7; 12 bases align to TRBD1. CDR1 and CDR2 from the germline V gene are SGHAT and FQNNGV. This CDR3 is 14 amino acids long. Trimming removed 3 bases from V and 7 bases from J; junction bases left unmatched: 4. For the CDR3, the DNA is TGTGCCAGCAGCTTGGGACAGGGGGCGAGAGAGCAGTACTTC. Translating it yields CASSLGQGAREQYF.